Reported below is one T cell receptor beta chain. Clones were read by immunoSEQ multiplex PCR, and TCRdb kept only the in-frame ones, dropping some. The data show approximately 300,000 clones, 80% to 90% seen once. This specimen comes from a study of blood T cell repertoires in COVID-19. Study as a whole: Both acute and convalescent COVID-19 samples were obtained from the United States, Italy and Spain. PBMCs, B-cell-depleted T cells, or T cells provided the cDNA or gDNA that made up the material.

The V and J ends lost 4 bases and 5 bases respectively, with 13 bases between them. Germline V CDR1 and CDR2: SGHKS, YYEKEE (reference sequence). This CDR3 contains 14 residues. Material for sequencing was peripheral blood. This TCR derives from a man aged 18 to 35 who had recovered from COVID-19. V is TRBV5-5 and J is TRBJ2-1, with D perhaps matching TRBD2 (5 bases). CDR3 coding DNA: TGTGCCAGCAGCCTAGCCGGAGCGGACAATGAGCAGTTCTTC. Residues: CASSLAGADNEQFF.